Listed here are 13 T cell receptor beta chains from one sample, sequenced in a study of identical twins. TCRdb itself ran the 5' RACE reads through MiXCR, one entry per CDR3 protein. This table holds roughly 480,000 distinct CDR3 sequences, roughly 26% found once. These data were also reused for a study on T cells expressing NK-cell markers.

The sequenced sample was CD4+ T cells sorted from blood. These receptors were taken from a woman between 18 and 30 years old in good health.

The gene calls are TRBV20-1 and TRBJ1-2; 8 bases are a match to TRBD1. The ends lost 3 bases at V and 2 bases at J; junction bases unmatched: 8. The CDR3 loop spans 15 amino acids. Germline V gene sequence: CDR1 DFQATT, CDR2 SNEGSKA (reference sequence). The CDR3 bases are TGCAGTGCTAGGGGAAATCGACAGGGGAACTATGGCTACACCTTC. This gives the protein CSARGNRQGNYGYTF.

This sequence joins TRBV4-3 and TRBJ2-1; 9 positions match TRBD2. Trimming cost V 0 bases and J 8 bases; bases outside gene matches: 5. CDR3 size: 15 residues. Per the germline V gene, CDR1 is LGHNA and CDR2 is YSLEER. CDR3 residues: CASSQESGRTYEQFF. The CDR3 region has the DNA TGCGCCAGCAGCCAAGAGAGCGGGAGGACTTATGAGCAGTTCTTC.

This chain connects TRBV5-1 to TRBJ1-2, with D perhaps matching TRBD1 (6 bases). The V and J ends lost 5 bases and 3 bases respectively, with 14 bases between them. In germline, CDR1 is SGHRS, CDR2 YFSETQ. The CDR3 spans 14 residues. This CDR3 reads CASRSLQGDYGYTF. The CDR3 DNA sequence: TGCGCCAGCAGGTCCTTACAGGGTGACTATGGCTACACCTTC.

Only a few counts were recorded for this clonotype. The chain has TRBV11-2 and TRBJ2-1, with D perhaps TRBD2 (5 bases). V was shortened by 2 bases and J by 6 bases, with 20 bases between the two germline ends. CDR3 length: 17 amino acids. CDR1 is SGHAT and CDR2 is FQNNGV in the germline V gene. CDR3 DNA sequence: TGTGCCAGCAGCTTAAACGCCCTCCGGCTAGCCGTCAATGAGCAGTTCTTC. This translates into CASSLNALRLAVNEQFF.

This clonotype showed up just a few times. The chain employs TRBV5-6 and TRBJ1-5, with D hard to call. The length of the CDR3 is 13 residues. Trimming took 2 bases from V and 7 from J, leaving 10 bases between them. Germline CDR1 is SGHDT and CDR2 is YYEEEE. This chain's CDR3 is CASSLHGGQPQHF. The CDR3 DNA reads TGTGCCAGCAGCTTACACGGCGGGCAGCCCCAGCATTTT.

The rearrangement joins TRBV6-2 or TRBV6-3 to TRBJ1-5; no definite D call. Trimming cost V 7 bases and J 0 bases, with 13 bases left between them. This CDR3 has 15 residues. CDR1 is MNHEY, CDR2 SVGEGT, per germline. The CDR3 DNA follows: TGTGCCAGCACTACGGCCAGTTATAGCAATCAGCCCCAGCATTTT. Its translation is CASTTASYSNQPQHF.

This clonotype was observed a few times. This chain connects TRBV14 to TRBJ1-1; no definite D call. V lost 0 bases and J 7 bases, leaving 6 bases between the germline ends. Germline CDR1 SGHDN, CDR2 FVKESK. This CDR3 is built from 12 residues. The CDR3 DNA sequence: TGTGCCAGCAGCCAAGATATGAGTGAAGCTTTCTTT. Its translation is CASSQDMSEAFF.

The chain employs TRBV15 and TRBJ1-4; D uncertain. Trimming stripped 1 base from V and 8 bases from J, with 2 bases between. Germline CDR1 reads LNHNV; CDR2 reads YYDKDF (reference sequence). The CDR3 covers 11 residues. CDR3 in DNA: TGTGCCACCAGCAGAGCCGAAAAACTGTTTTTT. The encoded protein is CATSRAEKLFF.

This clonotype occurred a few times. This chain links TRBV20-1 with TRBJ2-5; 10 bases line up with TRBD2. With V trimmed by 2 bases and J by 2 bases, 5 bases remained unmatched. Per the germline V gene, CDR1 is DFQATT and CDR2 is SNEGSKA (reference sequence). The CDR3 has 15 amino acids. DNA of the CDR3: TGCAGTGCTAGATATCTGACTAGCGGGCAAGAGACCCAGTACTTC. As protein: CSARYLTSGQETQYF.

Only a few counts were recorded for this clonotype. The J gene is TRBJ1-5, the V gene TRBV6-5; no clear D. This CDR3 has 15 amino acids. The V and J ends lost 0 bases and 2 bases respectively, with 8 bases between them. Germline CDR1 MNHEY, CDR2 SVGAGI. The CDR3 bases are TGTGCCAGCAGTTACTCGAGTGGAGGCAATCAGCCCCAGCATTTT. This gives the protein CASSYSSGGNQPQHF.

The V gene is TRBV15, the J gene TRBJ2-5; D not resolved. This CDR3 is 14 amino acids long. Germline CDR1 LNHNV, CDR2 YYDKDF (reference sequence). V gave up 3 bases and J gave up 1 base, with 9 bases separating them. CDR3 sequence (DNA): TGTGCCACCAGCAGGCCGGGCATCCAAGAGACCCAGTACTTC. This gives the protein CATSRPGIQETQYF.

This clonotype was observed a single time. The V and J genes are TRBV7-9 and TRBJ2-5; weak D call: TRBD2 (6 bases). This CDR3 has 14 residues. Between the trimmed V and J ends, which lost 3 bases and 5 bases, there was a span of 13 bases. Germline CDR1 is SEHNR and CDR2 is FQNEAQ (reference sequence). This CDR3 is CASSFFGRGETQYF. Written as DNA, the CDR3 is TGTGCCAGCAGCTTTTTCGGCCGGGGGGAGACCCAGTACTTC. The variable domain in full, completed from reference TRBV7-9 and TRBJ2-5, reads DTGVSQNPRHKITKRGQNVTFRCDPISEHNRLYWYRQTLGQGPEFLTYFQNEAQLEKSRLLSDRFSAERPKGSFSTLEIQRTEQGDSAMYLCASSFFGRGETQYFGPGTRLLVL.

In its sample, this clonotype was seen a few times. This chain uses TRBV7-9 with TRBJ2-5; 12 bases fit TRBD2. The CDR3 has 16 residues. J was trimmed by 3 bases and V by 2 bases; bases with no gene match: 4. Germline loops: CDR1 SEHNR, CDR2 FQNEAQ (reference sequence). The CDR3 nucleotides are TGTGCCAGCAGCTTAACAGGACTAGCGGGAAAAGAGACCCAGTACTTC. Protein sequence: CASSLTGLAGKETQYF.